The TCR beta chain under discussion was sequenced for a study of post-analysis software for immune sequencing data (dated by TCRdb to between 2014 and 2016). Some background on the complete study: Recorded disease courses included relapsing-remitting, secondary progressive and progressive-relapsing multiple sclerosis, with some patients lacking subtype annotation. Patient repertoires were compared against roughly 11 previously published healthy control repertoires from donors aged about 6 to 27 years. A subset of samples was prepared in parallel using single-end sample barcoding, then pooled and co-amplified after Illumina adapter ligation. Overall study outcomes, separate from this receptor: Significantly higher frequencies in patients than in controls were found for several TRBV segments, including TRBV5-6, TRBV5-1 and TRBV20-1. The multiple sclerosis patient group was slightly younger than the control group. Strong co-clustering of samples prepared in the same batch was shown by direct clustering with F measure, prompting a batch-effect correction. Significantly lower normalized Chao1 diversity was found in multiple sclerosis patients than in controls, suggesting substantial peripheral T-cell clonal expansion.

The germline V gene provides CDR1 MDHEN and CDR2 SYDVKM. V is pared back by 6 bases and J by 5 bases, with 10 bases lying between the germline termini. The CDR3, from cysteine to phenylalanine, totals 12 residues. Only the CDR3 DNA is retained, 36 bases long and in frame from the first base. Taken with the paper, the label for time point translates to: second blood draw from one MS patient after hematopoietic stem cell transplantation. To demonstrate the VDJtools post-analysis software, TCR beta repertoires were profiled from the peripheral blood of more than ten young patients with multiple sclerosis. The patients with multiple sclerosis were children and adolescents between roughly 6 and 17 years of age. Of note for this clonotype: Its binding antigen is unknown. Nothing much larger sits one base from this clone, and base qualities are not available.

Libraries were made using PCR. The reads were generated on an Illumina HiSeq 2500. To reduce PCR and sequencing biases, unique molecular identifiers were built into the TCR beta cDNA libraries. Per 1 to 10 million input T cells, roughly 500,000 cDNA molecules were obtained, such that each molecule approximated one T cell. The same protocol used for the earlier healthy control dataset was applied to prepare and sequence the patient libraries. Within a given batch, samples were prepared together, multiplexed and sequenced on the same HiSeq lane. Per the original workflow: MIGEC handled the raw barcoded reads, throwing out single-read molecular identifier groups before consensus assembly and CDR3 extraction. VDJtools was used for post-analysis of the clonotype tables, with diversity normalized by down-sampling every dataset to the smallest sample size. To correct batch-related cross-sample contamination, repertoire overlap clustering matched CDR3 amino acid sequences but not nucleotide sequences. TCRdb trimmed public reads at Q25 via fastp, called clones via MiXCR and kept in-frame beta chains. Each entry merges the rows of one CDR3 protein and shows their most common DNA and genes. TCRdb, rather than the study authors, made the V and J calls. The sample profile shows about 160,000 distinct CDR3 sequences; 35% to 40% of them were found once. The leading ten clones occupy 25% to 35% of the sample.

This receptor was obtained from a girl aged 10 to 17 with multiple sclerosis. Donor details come from another sample of the same person, matched by shared clones. The rearrangement joined TRBV28 to TRBJ2-5, with the D gene call left open. Material: blood, obtained after autologous hematopoietic stem cell transplantation. Here is the DNA: TGTGCCAGCAGCTTGGCCTGGGAGACCCAGTACTTC. This sequence encodes CASSLAWETQYF.